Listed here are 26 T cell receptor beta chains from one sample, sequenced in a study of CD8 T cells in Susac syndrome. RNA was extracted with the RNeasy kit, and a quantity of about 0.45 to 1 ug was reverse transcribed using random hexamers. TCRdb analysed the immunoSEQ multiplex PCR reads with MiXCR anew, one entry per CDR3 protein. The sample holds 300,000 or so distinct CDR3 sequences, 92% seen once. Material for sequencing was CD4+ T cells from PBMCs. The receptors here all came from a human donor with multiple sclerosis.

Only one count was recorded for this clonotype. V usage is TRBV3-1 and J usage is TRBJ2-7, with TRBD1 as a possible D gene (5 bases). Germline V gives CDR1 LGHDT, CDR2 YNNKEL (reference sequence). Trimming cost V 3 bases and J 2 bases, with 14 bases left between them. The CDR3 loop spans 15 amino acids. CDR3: CASSHVGRATYEQYF. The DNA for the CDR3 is TGTGCCAGCAGCCACGTCGGCAGGGCCACCTACGAGCAGTACTTC.

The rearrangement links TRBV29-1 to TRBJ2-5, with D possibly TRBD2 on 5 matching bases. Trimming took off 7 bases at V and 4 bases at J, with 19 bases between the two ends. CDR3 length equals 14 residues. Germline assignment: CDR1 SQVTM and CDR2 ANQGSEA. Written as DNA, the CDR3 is TGCAGCGCCGCGACGGCCAGCGGTGGAGAGACCCAGTACTTC. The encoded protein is CSAATASGGETQYF. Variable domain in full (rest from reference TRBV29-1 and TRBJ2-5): SAVISQKPSRDICQRGTSLTIQCQVDSQVTMMFWYRQQPGQSLTLIATANQGSEATYESGFVIDKFPISRPNLTFSTLTVSNMSPEDSSIYLCSAATASGGETQYFGPGTRLLVL.

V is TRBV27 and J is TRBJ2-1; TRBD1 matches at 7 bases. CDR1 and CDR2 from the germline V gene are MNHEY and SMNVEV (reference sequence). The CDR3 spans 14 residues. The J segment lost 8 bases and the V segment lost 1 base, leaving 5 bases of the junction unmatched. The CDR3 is CASSLLQGSHEQFF. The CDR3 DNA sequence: TGTGCCAGCAGTTTATTACAGGGGAGCCATGAGCAGTTCTTC.

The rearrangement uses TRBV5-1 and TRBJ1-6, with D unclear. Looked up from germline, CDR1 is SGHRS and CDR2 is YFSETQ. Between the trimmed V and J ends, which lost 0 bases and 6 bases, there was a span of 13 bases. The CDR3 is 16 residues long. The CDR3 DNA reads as TGCGCCAGCAGCTTGGCCCCCGGACCGAGTAATTCACCCCTCCACTTT. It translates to CASSLAPGPSNSPLHF.

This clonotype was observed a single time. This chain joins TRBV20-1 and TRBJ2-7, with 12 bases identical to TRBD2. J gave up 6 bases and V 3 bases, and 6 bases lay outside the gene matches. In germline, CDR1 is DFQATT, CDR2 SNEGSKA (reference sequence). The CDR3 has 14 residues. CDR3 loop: CSARGSTSGGEQYF. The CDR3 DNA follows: TGCAGTGCTAGGGGGTCGACTAGCGGGGGCGAGCAGTACTTC.

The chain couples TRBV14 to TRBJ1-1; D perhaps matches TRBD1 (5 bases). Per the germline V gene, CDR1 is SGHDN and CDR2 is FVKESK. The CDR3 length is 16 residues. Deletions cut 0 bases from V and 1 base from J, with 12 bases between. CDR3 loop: CASSQEGGVQNTEAFF. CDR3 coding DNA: TGTGCCAGCAGCCAAGAGGGAGGGGTCCAGAACACTGAAGCTTTCTTT.

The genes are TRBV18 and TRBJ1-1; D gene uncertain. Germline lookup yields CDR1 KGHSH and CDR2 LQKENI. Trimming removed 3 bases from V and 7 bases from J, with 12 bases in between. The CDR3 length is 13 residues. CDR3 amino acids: CASSPGPNLEAFF. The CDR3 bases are TGTGCCAGCTCACCTGGGCCCAACCTTGAAGCTTTCTTT. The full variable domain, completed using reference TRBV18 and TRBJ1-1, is NAGVMQNPRHLVRRRGQEARLRCSPMKGHSHVYWYRQLPEEGLKFMVYLQKENIIDESGMPKERFSAEFPKEGPSILRIQQVVRGDSAAYFCASSPGPNLEAFFGQGTRLTVV.

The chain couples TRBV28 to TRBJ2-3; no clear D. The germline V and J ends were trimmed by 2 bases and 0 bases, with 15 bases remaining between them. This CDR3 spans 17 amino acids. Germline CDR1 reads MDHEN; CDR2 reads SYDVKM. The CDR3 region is CASSLGRKRASTDTQYF. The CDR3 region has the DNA TGTGCCAGCAGTTTAGGACGTAAGCGCGCTAGCACAGATACGCAGTATTTT. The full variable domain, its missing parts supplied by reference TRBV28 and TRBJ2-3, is DVKVTQSSRYLVKRTGEKVFLECVQDMDHENMFWYRQDPGLGLRLIYFSYDVKMKEKGDIPEGYSVSREKKERFSLILESASTNQTSMYLCASSLGRKRASTDTQYFGPGTRLTVL.

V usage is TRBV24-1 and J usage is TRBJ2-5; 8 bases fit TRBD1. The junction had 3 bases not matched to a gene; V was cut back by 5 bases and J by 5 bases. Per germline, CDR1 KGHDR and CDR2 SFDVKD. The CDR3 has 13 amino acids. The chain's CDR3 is CATSGWDRETQYF. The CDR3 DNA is TGTGCCACCAGTGGTTGGGACAGGGAGACCCAGTACTTC.

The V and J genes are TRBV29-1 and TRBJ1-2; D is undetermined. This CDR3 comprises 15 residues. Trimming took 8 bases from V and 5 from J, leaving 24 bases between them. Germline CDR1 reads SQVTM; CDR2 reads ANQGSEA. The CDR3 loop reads CSSLTESGTQYGYTF. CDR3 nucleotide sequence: TGCAGCTCCCTCACCGAATCGGGAACCCAATATGGCTACACCTTC.

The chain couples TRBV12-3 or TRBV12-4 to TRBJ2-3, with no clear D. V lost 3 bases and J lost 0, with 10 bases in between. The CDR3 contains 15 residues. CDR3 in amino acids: CASSFILVSTDTQYF. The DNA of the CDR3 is TGTGCCAGCAGTTTTATTTTGGTGAGCACAGATACGCAGTATTTT.

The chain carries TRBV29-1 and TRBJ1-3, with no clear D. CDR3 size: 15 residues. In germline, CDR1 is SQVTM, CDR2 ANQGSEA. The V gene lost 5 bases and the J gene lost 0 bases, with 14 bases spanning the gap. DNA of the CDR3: TGCAGCGTTCTCCCGAGGGAAGGCTCTGGAAACACCATATATTTT. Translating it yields CSVLPREGSGNTIYF.

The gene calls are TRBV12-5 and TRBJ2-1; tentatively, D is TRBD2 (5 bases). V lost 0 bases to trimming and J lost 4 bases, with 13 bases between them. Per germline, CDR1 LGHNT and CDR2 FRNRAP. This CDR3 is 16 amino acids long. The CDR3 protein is CASGLVLARRYNEQFF. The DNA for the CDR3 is TGTGCTAGTGGTTTGGTTCTAGCCCGTAGATACAATGAGCAGTTCTTC.

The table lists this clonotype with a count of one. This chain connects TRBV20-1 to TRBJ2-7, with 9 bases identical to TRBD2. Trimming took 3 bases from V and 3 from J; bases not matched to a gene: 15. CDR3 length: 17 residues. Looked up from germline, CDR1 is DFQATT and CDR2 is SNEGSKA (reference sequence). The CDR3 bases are TGCAGTGCTAGCCCTCTAGCGGGGACGAGGACCCGCTACGAGCAGTACTTC. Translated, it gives CSASPLAGTRTRYEQYF.

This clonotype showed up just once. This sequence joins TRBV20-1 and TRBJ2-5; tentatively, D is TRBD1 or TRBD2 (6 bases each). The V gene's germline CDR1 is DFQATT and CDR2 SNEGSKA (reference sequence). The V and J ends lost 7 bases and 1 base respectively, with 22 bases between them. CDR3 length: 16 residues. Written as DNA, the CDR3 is TGCAGTGTCCCCCCCCTACAGGGAGGATTCCAAGAGACCCAGTACTTC. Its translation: CSVPPLQGGFQETQYF.

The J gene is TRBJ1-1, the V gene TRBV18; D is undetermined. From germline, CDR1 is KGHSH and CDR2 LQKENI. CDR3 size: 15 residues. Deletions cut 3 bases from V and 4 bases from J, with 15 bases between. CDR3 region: CASSPPYSGGTEAFF. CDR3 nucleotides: TGTGCCAGCTCACCGCCCTACAGCGGTGGCACTGAAGCTTTCTTT.

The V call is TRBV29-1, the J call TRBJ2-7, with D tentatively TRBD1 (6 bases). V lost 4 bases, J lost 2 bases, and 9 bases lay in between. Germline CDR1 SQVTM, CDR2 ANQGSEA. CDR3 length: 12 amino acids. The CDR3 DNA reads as TGCAGCGTTGTAAAGGGGGCCTACGAGCAGTACTTC. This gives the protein CSVVKGAYEQYF.

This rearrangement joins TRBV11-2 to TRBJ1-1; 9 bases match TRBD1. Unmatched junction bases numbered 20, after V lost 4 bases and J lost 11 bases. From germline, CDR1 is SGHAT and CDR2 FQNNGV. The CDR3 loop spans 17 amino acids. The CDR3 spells CASSSGPRRTGEAGAFF. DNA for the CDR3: TGTGCCAGCAGCTCCGGCCCTAGAAGGACAGGGGAGGCAGGGGCTTTCTTT. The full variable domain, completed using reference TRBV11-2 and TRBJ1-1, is EAGVAQSPRYKIIEKRQSVAFWCNPISGHATLYWYQQILGQGPKLLIQFQNNGVVDDSQLPKDRFSAERLKGVDSTLKIQPAKLEDSAVYLCASSSGPRRTGEAGAFFGQGTRLTVV.

CDR3 sequence: CASTLSGGSGETQYF. The CDR3 region has the DNA TGTGCCAGCACCCTTAGCGGGGGCTCTGGAGAGACCCAGTACTTC. The genes are TRBV18 and TRBJ2-5; 9 bases align to TRBD2. CDR3 length: 15 amino acids. Germline trimming cut 8 bases from V and 4 bases from J; bases unmatched to any gene: 11. CDR1 and CDR2 (germline): KGHSH, LQKENI.

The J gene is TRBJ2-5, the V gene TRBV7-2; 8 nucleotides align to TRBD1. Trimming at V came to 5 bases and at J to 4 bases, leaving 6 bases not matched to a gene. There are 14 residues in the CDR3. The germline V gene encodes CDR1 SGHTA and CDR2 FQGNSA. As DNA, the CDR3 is TGTGCCAGCAGCCGACAGGGGATGACAGAGACCCAGTACTTC. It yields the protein CASSRQGMTETQYF.

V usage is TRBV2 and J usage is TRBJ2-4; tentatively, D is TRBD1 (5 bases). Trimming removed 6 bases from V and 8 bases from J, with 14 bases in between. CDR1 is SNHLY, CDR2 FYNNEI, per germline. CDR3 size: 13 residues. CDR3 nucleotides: TGTGCCAGCAGGAGCAGGGTCTTGGACATTCAGTACTTC. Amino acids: CASRSRVLDIQYF.

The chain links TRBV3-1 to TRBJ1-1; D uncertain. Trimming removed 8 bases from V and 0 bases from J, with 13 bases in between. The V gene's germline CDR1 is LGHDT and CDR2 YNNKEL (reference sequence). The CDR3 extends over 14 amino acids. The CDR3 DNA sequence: TGTGCCAGCCAAAGTCACCACATGAACACTGAAGCTTTCTTT. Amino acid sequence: CASQSHHMNTEAFF.

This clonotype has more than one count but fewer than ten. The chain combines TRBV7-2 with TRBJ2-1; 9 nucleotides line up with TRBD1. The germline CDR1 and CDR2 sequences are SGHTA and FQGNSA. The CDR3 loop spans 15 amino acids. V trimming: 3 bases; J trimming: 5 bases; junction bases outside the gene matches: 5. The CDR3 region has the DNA TGTGCCAGCAGCTTGGACAGGGGACGCCACAATGAGCAGTTCTTC. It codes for CASSLDRGRHNEQFF.

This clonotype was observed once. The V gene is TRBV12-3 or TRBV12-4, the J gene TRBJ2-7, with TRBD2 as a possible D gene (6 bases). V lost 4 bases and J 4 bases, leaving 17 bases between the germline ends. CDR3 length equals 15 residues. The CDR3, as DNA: TGTGCCAGCAGTTCCCCTGGGACTCAGAATTACGAGCAGTACTTC. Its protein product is CASSSPGTQNYEQYF.

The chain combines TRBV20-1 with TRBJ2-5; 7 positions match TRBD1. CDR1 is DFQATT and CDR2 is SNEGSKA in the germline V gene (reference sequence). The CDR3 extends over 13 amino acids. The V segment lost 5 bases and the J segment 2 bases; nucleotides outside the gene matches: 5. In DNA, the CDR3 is TGCAGTGCTGAGACAGGGACACAAGAGACCCAGTACTTC. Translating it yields CSAETGTQETQYF.

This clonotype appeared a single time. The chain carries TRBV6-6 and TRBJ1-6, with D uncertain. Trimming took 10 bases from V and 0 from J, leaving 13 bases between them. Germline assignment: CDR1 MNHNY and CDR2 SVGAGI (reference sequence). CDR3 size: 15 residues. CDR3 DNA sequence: TGTGCCACCTGGCCCCGGGACTCCTATAATTCACCCCTCCACTTT. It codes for CATWPRDSYNSPLHF.